The 17 T cell receptor beta chains listed next were all sequenced from one sample in a study of blood T cell repertoires in COVID-19. Only in-frame clones appear in the TCRdb table, and some are missing; sequencing was by immunoSEQ multiplex PCR. This sample carries roughly 180,000 clones, 88% of them seen once, and the ten largest clones take 2.1%. Material: peripheral blood. The receptors were sampled from a man between 65 and 79 years old with active or convalescent COVID-19.

The chain recombines TRBV30 with TRBJ2-1; a weak D match, TRBD1 (5 bases). With 3 bases removed from V and 0 bases from J, the gap between germline ends came to 9 bases. CDR1 GTSNPN and CDR2 SVGIG come from the germline V gene (reference sequence). This CDR3 is built from 14 residues. For the CDR3, the DNA is TGTGCCTGGAGCAGGGATAGCTCCTACAATGAGCAGTTCTTC. It encodes CAWSRDSSYNEQFF.

This rearrangement joins TRBV2 to TRBJ2-2; D remains unclear. The germline CDR1 and CDR2 sequences are SNHLY and FYNNEI. This CDR3 comprises 15 residues. V was trimmed by 0 bases and J by 5 bases, leaving 10 bases between them. CDR3 loop: CASSEALSTTGELFF. The CDR3 DNA follows: TGTGCCAGCAGTGAAGCGCTGTCCACAACCGGGGAGCTGTTTTTT.

The chain uses TRBV6-2 or TRBV6-3 and TRBJ2-7; 11 bases are a match to TRBD2. V shed 5 bases, J shed 0 bases, and the junction held 9 bases outside the gene matches. The CDR3 contains 17 residues. CDR1 is MNHEY and CDR2 is SVGEGT in the germline V gene. CDR3 sequence reads: CASSNPTSGISSYEQYF. The DNA of the CDR3 is TGTGCCAGCAGTAACCCGACTAGCGGGATCTCCTCCTACGAGCAGTACTTC.

The rearrangement links TRBV18 to TRBJ1-2; perhaps TRBD1 as D (5 bases). V was trimmed by 6 bases and J by 4 bases, leaving 12 bases between them. The length of the CDR3 is 13 residues. Germline CDR1 is KGHSH and CDR2 is LQKENI. The CDR3 loop reads CASSPQGGYGYTF. CDR3 DNA sequence: TGTGCCAGCTCCCCGCAGGGCGGCTATGGCTACACCTTC.

The rearrangement links TRBV5-1 to TRBJ2-2; TRBD2 agrees at 9 bases. This CDR3 comprises 16 residues. V dropped 0 bases and J dropped 2; count of bases not matched to a gene: 2. The germline V gene has CDR1 SGHRS and CDR2 YFSETQ. DNA of the CDR3: TGCGCCAGCAGCTTGGGTCTAGCGGGAAACACCGGGGAGCTGTTTTTT. It is translated as CASSLGLAGNTGELFF.

As concerns this clone: The same CDR3 arises from other DNA sequences in this sample as well. The chain uses TRBV18 and TRBJ2-5; possibly TRBD1 for D (5 bases). V was pared by 2 bases and J by 5 bases, with 9 bases between. The germline CDR1 and CDR2 sequences are KGHSH and LQKENI. The length of the CDR3 is 13 residues. The CDR3 nucleotides are TGTGCCAGCTCACCATTGGGGCGGGAGACCCAGTACTTC. This translates into CASSPLGRETQYF.

The J gene is TRBJ2-3, the V gene TRBV11-2; TRBD2 aligns across 9 bases. This CDR3 spans 15 amino acids. Germline CDR1 reads SGHAT; CDR2 reads FQNNGV. V dropped 4 bases and J dropped 5; count of bases not matched to a gene: 7. The chain's CDR3 is CASSYGAGGIDTQYF. The CDR3 region has the DNA TGTGCCAGCAGCTATGGTGCGGGAGGGATAGATACGCAGTATTTT.

V usage is TRBV7-2 and J usage is TRBJ1-4; 7 bases are shared with TRBD1. The trim removed 4 bases at V and 4 bases at J, leaving 12 bases unmatched. The CDR3 extends over 17 amino acids. The germline V gene encodes CDR1 SGHTA and CDR2 FQGNSA. The chain's CDR3 is CASSSSPPGQHNEKLFF. DNA for the CDR3: TGTGCCAGCAGCTCTTCACCCCCGGGACAGCATAATGAAAAACTGTTTTTT.

The CDR3, as DNA: TGTGCCAGCAGTCGAGATGGCGAGCAGTACTTC. Encoded protein: CASSRDGEQYF. The V call is TRBV2, the J call TRBJ2-7; D gene ambiguous. CDR3 size: 11 residues. V was pared by 5 bases and J by 6 bases, with 8 bases between. The germline V gene has CDR1 SNHLY and CDR2 FYNNEI.

The rearrangement uses TRBV27 and TRBJ2-1; 8 bases match TRBD2. Per germline, CDR1 MNHEY and CDR2 SMNVEV (reference sequence). V was clipped by 4 bases and J by 0 bases; unmatched bases: 8. The CDR3 contains 17 residues. The CDR3 nucleotides are TGTGCCAGCAGTTCTTTCACAACTAGCGGCTCCTACAATGAGCAGTTCTTC. Protein product: CASSSFTTSGSYNEQFF.

The CDR3 DNA reads TGTGCCAGCAGCCAAGGTGGGGGGGACTATGGCTACACCTTC. Translated, it gives CASSQGGGDYGYTF. This chain links TRBV4-2 with TRBJ1-2; weak D call: TRBD1 (5 bases). Germline V CDR1 and CDR2: LGHNA, YNFKEQ. The ends were cut back, 1 base at V and 3 bases at J, with 9 bases in the middle. CDR3 length: 14 amino acids.

The V and J genes are TRBV18 and TRBJ2-2, with unresolved D. This CDR3 comprises 16 residues. The V gene's germline CDR1 is KGHSH and CDR2 LQKENI. Trimming cost V 2 bases and J 5 bases, with 15 bases left between them. The CDR3 sequence: CASSPSSRRLTGELFF. For the CDR3, the DNA is TGTGCCAGCTCACCATCCTCCCGACGACTTACCGGGGAGCTGTTTTTT.

This clone was counted a few times. The rearrangement joins TRBV7-9 to TRBJ1-1; possibly TRBD1 for D (6 bases). V was pared by 5 bases and J by 5 bases, with 18 bases between. The germline gives CDR1 SEHNR, CDR2 FQNEAQ (reference sequence). This CDR3 is built from 15 residues. The CDR3 DNA reads as TGTGCCAGCAGCGCAGCCCAGGGGCGAGAAACTGAAGCTTTCTTT. This sequence encodes CASSAAQGRETEAFF.

The V gene is TRBV23-1, the J gene TRBJ1-5; D perhaps matches TRBD1 (5 bases). TRBV23-1 qualifies as an ORF whose function is uncertain. There are 15 residues in the CDR3. Trimming shortened V by 1 base and J by 6 bases, and 13 bases separated the two germline ends. CDR3 loop: CASSQFWRDSQPQHF. The CDR3 DNA sequence: TGCGCCAGCAGTCAATTCTGGCGTGACAGTCAGCCCCAGCATTTT.

CDR3 sequence (DNA): TGTGCCAGTAGTATCGGGTCGAGCTCCTACGAGCAGTACTTC. Translation gives CASSIGSSSYEQYF. The J gene is TRBJ2-7, the V gene TRBV19; D gene uncertain. The ends were cut back, 3 bases at V and 0 bases at J, with 9 bases in the middle. This CDR3 is built from 14 residues. Germline loops: CDR1 LNHDA, CDR2 SQIVND (reference sequence).

The chain combines TRBV5-1 with TRBJ2-1, with D perhaps TRBD2 (6 bases). Deletions cut 4 bases from V and 6 bases from J, with 14 bases between. Germline V gene data show CDR1 as SGHRS and CDR2 as YFSETQ. The length of the CDR3 is 14 residues. The CDR3 bases are TGCGCCAGCAGCCACCTGGGGGGAAGCAATGAGCAGTTCTTC. Amino acids: CASSHLGGSNEQFF.

The V and J genes are TRBV15 and TRBJ2-2; TRBD1 agrees at 8 bases. Germline trimming cut 3 bases from V and 1 base from J; bases unmatched to any gene: 4. CDR3 length: 16 residues. Germline values: CDR1 LNHNV, CDR2 YYDKDF (reference sequence). CDR3: CATSSRQGKNTGELFF. CDR3 nucleotide sequence: TGTGCCACCAGCAGCCGACAGGGGAAGAACACCGGGGAGCTGTTTTTT.